The following is a T cell receptor (beta chain) sequence with its context. Per the germline V gene, CDR1 is SNHLY and CDR2 is FYNNEI. The CDR3 has 12 residues. The V end lost 7 bases, the J end lost 5 bases, and 8 bases lay between the germline ends. This entry belongs to a study of T cell changes during pregnancy in multiple sclerosis. Generated by immunoSEQ multiplex PCR, the TCRdb table keeps only in-frame clones and is missing some. The table includes about 87,000 clones, roughly 95% detected once. The V and J genes are TRBV2 and TRBJ2-2; D gene uncertain. Sequenced here: peripheral blood, sampled in the third trimester of pregnancy. This TCR derives from a female donor in good health, enrolled as a control in a pregnancy study. The CDR3 nucleotides read TGTGCCAGCACCGCGGAAACCGGGGAGCTGTTTTTT. It yields the protein CASTAETGELFF.